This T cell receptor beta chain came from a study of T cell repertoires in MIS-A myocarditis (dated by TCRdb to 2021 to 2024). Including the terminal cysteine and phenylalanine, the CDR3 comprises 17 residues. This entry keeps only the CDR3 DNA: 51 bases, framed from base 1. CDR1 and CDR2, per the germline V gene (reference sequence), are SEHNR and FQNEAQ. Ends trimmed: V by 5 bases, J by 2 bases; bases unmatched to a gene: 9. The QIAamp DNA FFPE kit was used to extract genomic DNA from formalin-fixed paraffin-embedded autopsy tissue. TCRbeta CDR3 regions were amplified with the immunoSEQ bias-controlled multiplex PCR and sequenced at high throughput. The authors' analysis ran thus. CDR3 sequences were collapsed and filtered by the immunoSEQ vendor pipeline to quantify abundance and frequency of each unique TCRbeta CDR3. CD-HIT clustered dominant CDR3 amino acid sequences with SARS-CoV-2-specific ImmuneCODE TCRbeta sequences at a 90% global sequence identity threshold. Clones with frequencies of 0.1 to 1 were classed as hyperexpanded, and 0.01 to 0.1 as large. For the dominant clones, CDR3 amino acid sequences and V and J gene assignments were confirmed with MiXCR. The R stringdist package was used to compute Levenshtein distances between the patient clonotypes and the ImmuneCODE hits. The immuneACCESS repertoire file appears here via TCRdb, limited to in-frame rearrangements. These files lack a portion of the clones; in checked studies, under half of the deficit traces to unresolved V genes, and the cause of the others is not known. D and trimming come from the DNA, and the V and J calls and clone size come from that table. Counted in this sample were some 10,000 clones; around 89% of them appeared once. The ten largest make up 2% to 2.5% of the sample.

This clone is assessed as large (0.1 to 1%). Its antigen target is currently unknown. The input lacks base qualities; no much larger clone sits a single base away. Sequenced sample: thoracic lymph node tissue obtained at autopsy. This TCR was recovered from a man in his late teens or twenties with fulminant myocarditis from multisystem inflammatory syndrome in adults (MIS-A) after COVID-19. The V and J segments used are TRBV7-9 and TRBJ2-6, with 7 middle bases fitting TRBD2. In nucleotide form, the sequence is TGTGCCAGCAGCCCCCTGGGGGGGAAGGCTGGGGCCAACGTCCTGACTTTC. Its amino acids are CASSPLGGKAGANVLTF. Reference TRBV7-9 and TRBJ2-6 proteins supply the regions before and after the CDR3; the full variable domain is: DTGVSQNPRHKITKRGQNVTFRCDPISEHNRLYWYRQTLGQGPEFLTYFQNEAQLEKSRLLSDRFSAERPKGSFSTLEIQRTEQGDSAMYLCASSPLGGKAGANVLTFGAGSRLTVL.